The 8 T cell receptor beta chains below come from one sample, sequenced in a study of T-cell memory formation after mild COVID-19. Each CDR3 protein is one row after TCRdb ran MiXCR on the 5' RACE reads. The sample has hundreds of thousands of distinct CDR3 sequences, roughly a quarter seen once. The sample was PBMCs or a T cell subset sorted from them (not recorded which). The receptors shown here come from an adult woman who had mild COVID-19 (a few samples of this study predate the infection). Cell type and time point are not known.

This clonotype was seen more than once but under ten times. J is TRBJ1-2 and V is TRBV24-1; D possibly corresponds to TRBD1 (5 bases). The V end lost 0 bases, the J end lost 2 bases, and 6 bases lay between the germline ends. Per germline, CDR1 KGHDR and CDR2 SFDVKD. CDR3 length equals 14 residues. The CDR3 spells CATSDLEGNYGYTF. The CDR3 DNA sequence: TGTGCCACCAGTGATTTGGAGGGGAACTATGGCTACACCTTC.

This clonotype was recorded a few times. This chain connects TRBV5-6 to TRBJ1-5; 7 bases are shared with TRBD1. Germline V gives CDR1 SGHDT, CDR2 YYEEEE. Trimming at V came to 0 bases and at J to 5 bases, leaving 5 bases not matched to a gene. The CDR3 extends over 15 amino acids. CDR3 in DNA: TGTGCCAGCAGCTTGGAAGGGGGCGCGGATCAGCCCCAGCATTTT. Translation gives CASSLEGGADQPQHF.

This clonotype was seen only a few times. The chain uses TRBV5-5 and TRBJ2-1; D gene uncertain. V was cut by 4 bases and J by 4 bases, with 12 bases left in between. Germline CDR1 is SGHKS and CDR2 is YYEKEE (reference sequence). The length of the CDR3 is 14 residues. CDR3 sequence: CASSKEDAYNEQFF. CDR3 DNA: TGTGCCAGCAGCAAAGAGGACGCTTACAATGAGCAGTTCTTC.

Only a few counts were recorded for this clonotype. Written as DNA, the CDR3 is TGTGCCAGCAGTTCGTTCAGCGGTATTGGAGGGGAGACCCAGTACTTC. It yields the protein CASSSFSGIGGETQYF. This chain uses TRBV27 with TRBJ2-5, with a tentative D call TRBD2 (6 bases). The germline V and J ends were trimmed by 4 bases and 5 bases, with 20 bases remaining between them. From germline, CDR1 is MNHEY and CDR2 SMNVEV (reference sequence). The CDR3 is 16 residues long.

The chain links TRBV7-2 to TRBJ2-5; 9 nucleotides line up with TRBD1. The CDR3 has 15 residues. J gave up 5 bases and V 4 bases, and 8 bases lay outside the gene matches. Germline V gene lookup returns CDR1 SGHTA and CDR2 FQGNSA. The CDR3 DNA reads as TGTGCCAGCAGCTCCCAATGGACAGGGGAGGAGACCCAGTACTTC. It encodes CASSSQWTGEETQYF.

The genes are TRBV12-3 or TRBV12-4 and TRBJ2-1; 9 bases are shared with TRBD2. This CDR3 is 16 amino acids long. V shed 6 bases and J 4 bases; nucleotides not matched to a gene: 10. CDR3 sequence reads: CASSQTKTSGYNEQFF. The CDR3 bases are TGTGCCAGCAGCCAGACCAAGACTAGCGGTTACAATGAGCAGTTCTTC.

The chain uses TRBV29-1 and TRBJ2-4, with D uncertain. This CDR3 comprises 11 residues. Trimming removed 5 bases at V and 6 bases at J, with 8 bases between. CDR1 and CDR2 from the germline V gene are SQVTM and ANQGSEA. CDR3 region: CSVPGTNIQYF. The CDR3 bases are TGCAGCGTTCCCGGAACAAACATTCAGTACTTC.

This chain connects TRBV19 to TRBJ2-7, with 9 bases aligning to TRBD1. CDR3 length equals 14 residues. Losses at the gene ends were 5 bases for V and 5 bases for J; bases not matched to a gene: 7. CDR1 LNHDA and CDR2 SQIVND come from the germline V gene (reference sequence). This chain's CDR3 is CASSFRQGVDEQYF. DNA for the CDR3: TGTGCCAGTAGTTTCAGACAGGGGGTCGACGAGCAGTACTTC. The full variable domain, with the rest looked up from reference TRBV19 and TRBJ2-7, is DGGITQSPKYLFRKEGQNVTLSCEQNLNHDAMYWYRQDPGQGLRLIYYSQIVNDFQKGDIAEGYSVSREKKESFPLTVTSAQKNPTAFYLCASSFRQGVDEQYFGPGTRLTVT.